This T cell receptor beta chain was recorded in a study of blood T cell repertoires in COVID-19. Study at large: In each case, the material was cDNA or gDNA derived from T cells, B-cell-depleted T cells, or PBMCs.

Produced via immunoSEQ multiplex PCR; TCRdb's table is partial and in-frame only. The repertoire includes more than 90,000 clones, around 87% of them detected once, and 7.7% sits in the top ten. The CDR3 has 15 amino acids. CDR1 and CDR2 (germline): SGHAT, FQNNGV. V was pared by 3 bases and J by 2 bases, with 14 bases between. This TCR came from a human donor in a cohort sampled during active COVID-19. The V and J genes are TRBV11-2 and TRBJ2-7; weak D call: TRBD1 (5 bases). The sequencing sample was made of peripheral blood. CDR3 nucleotides: TGTGCCAGCAGCTTTGACGGTTGGGGCACCTACGAGCAGTACTTC. Amino acid sequence: CASSFDGWGTYEQYF.